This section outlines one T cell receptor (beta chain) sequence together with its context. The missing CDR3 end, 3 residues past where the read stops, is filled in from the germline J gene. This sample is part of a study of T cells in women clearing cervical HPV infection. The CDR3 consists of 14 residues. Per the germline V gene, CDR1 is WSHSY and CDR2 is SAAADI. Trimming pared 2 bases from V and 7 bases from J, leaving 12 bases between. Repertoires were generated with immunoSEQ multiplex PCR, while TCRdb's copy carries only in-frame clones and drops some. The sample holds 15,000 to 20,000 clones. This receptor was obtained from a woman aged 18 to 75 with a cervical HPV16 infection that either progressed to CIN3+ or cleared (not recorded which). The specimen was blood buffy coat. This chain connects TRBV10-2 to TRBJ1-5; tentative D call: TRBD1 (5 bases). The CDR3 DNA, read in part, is TGCGCCAGCAGTGAGGACAGCGGGCACCAGCCC. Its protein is CASSEDSGHQP. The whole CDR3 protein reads CASSEDSGHQPQHF.